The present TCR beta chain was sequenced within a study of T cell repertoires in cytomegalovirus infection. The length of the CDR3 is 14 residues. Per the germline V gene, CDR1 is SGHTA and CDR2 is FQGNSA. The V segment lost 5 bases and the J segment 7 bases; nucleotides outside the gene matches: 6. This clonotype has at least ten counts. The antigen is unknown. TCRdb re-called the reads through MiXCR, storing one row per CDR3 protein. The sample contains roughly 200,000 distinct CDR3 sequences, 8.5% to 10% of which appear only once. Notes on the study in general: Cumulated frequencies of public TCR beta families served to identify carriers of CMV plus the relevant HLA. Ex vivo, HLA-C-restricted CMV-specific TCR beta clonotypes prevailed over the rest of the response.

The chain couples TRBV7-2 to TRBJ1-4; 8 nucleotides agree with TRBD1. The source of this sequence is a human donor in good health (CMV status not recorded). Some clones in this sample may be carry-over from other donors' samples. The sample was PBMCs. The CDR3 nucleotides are TGTGCCAGCAGCCCCGGACAGGGAAGTGAAAAACTGTTTTTT. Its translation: CASSPGQGSEKLFF.